This TCR beta chain appears in the sequencing data of a study of shared clonotypes between healthy human individuals. CDR3 length: 14 amino acids. Germline V gene lookup returns CDR1 LGHNA and CDR2 YNFKEQ. Trimming pared 5 bases from V and 3 bases from J, leaving 14 bases between. As defined, naive CD8 cells were CD45RO-negative and positively selected for CCR7, with terminally differentiated effector memory CD45RA+ cells excluded. Healthy and HIV-negative, the adult donors had no recent acute infections or vaccinations. Replicate PCRs for sorted subsets used about 200 ng DNA; this equaled tens of thousands of T cell genomes. As processed by the authors: Junction-only sequences without quality scores came from ImmunoSEQ, so filtering differed. Clones were sequenced by immunoSEQ multiplex PCR, and TCRdb holds only the in-frame ones, with some missing. V and J calls and clone size are copied from that table; D and trimming were computed from the DNA. The sample lists 1.5 million to 2.5 million clones; roughly 95% were seen once.

The genes are TRBV4-2 and TRBJ2-7, with D possibly matching TRBD2 (6 bases). The TCR originated in a man aged 18 to 29 in good health. Sequenced sample: naive CD8+ T cells sorted from blood. CDR3 amino acids: CASSAPGLLYEQYF. The CDR3 coding sequence is TGTGCCAGCAGCGCTCCGGGACTCCTCTACGAGCAGTACTTC.